This T cell receptor (beta chain) was recovered during a study of blood T cell repertoires in COVID-19. Study summary: Sites in the United States, Italy and Spain provided acute and convalescent COVID-19 samples.

Profiling relied on immunoSEQ multiplex PCR, and the TCRdb table lists in-frame clones only, not all of them. The profile shows more than 200,000 clones, 70% to 90% of them singletons. The CDR3 extends over 13 amino acids. Germline trimming cut 6 bases from V and 7 bases from J; bases unmatched to any gene: 3. From germline, CDR1 is SNHLY and CDR2 FYNNEI. Membership in each cohort depended on participant-reported clinical history. The J gene is TRBJ1-6, the V gene TRBV2; 7 positions agree with TRBD1. This TCR came from a woman in her fifties or sixties who had recovered from COVID-19. The sample comprised PBMCs or T cells enriched from blood (not recorded which). The CDR3 sequence: CASRGDRNSPLHF. DNA of the CDR3: TGTGCCAGCAGGGGGGACAGAAATTCACCCCTCCACTTT.